Listed here is a single T cell receptor beta chain. Its antigen is currently unknown. The CDR3 spans 14 residues. The V gene's germline CDR1 is LGHNA and CDR2 YSLEER. With 0 bases clipped from V and 11 bases from J, the junction kept 6 bases outside the gene matches. Each subset's genomic DNA was split evenly across several immunoSEQ plates. The method was immunoSEQ multiplex PCR; TCRdb's version includes in-frame clones alone and lacks a portion of them. Among 1.5 million to 2.5 million clones listed, about 95% were seen once. These data originate in a study of shared clonotypes between healthy human individuals. Background on the study: Per donor, CD8 memory used one plate, CD8 naive used two, CD4 memory used three and CD4 naive used three.

Whole-study findings and limits: Naive CD4 clonotypes were shared across a few donors at 4.5% to 6.5%.

Naive CD8 cells comprised CD45RO-negative, CCR7-positively selected cells, excluding terminally differentiated effector memory CD45RA+ cells. There were no recent acute infections or vaccinations among the donors, who were healthy HIV-negative adults. The sample comprised naive CD8+ T cells sorted from blood. The J gene is TRBJ1-2, the V gene TRBV4-3, with 10 bases lining up with TRBD1. This sequence originates from a man between 18 and 35 years old in good health. CDR3 in DNA: TGCGCCAGCAGCCAAGACACCGGGACAGGGGATTACACCTTC. Its protein is CASSQDTGTGDYTF.